The 17 T cell receptor beta chains below were found in one sample sequenced in a study of cytomegalovirus exposure and HLA in healthy donors. Primers for the PCR totalled 60 Vbeta and 13 Jbeta. Produced via immunoSEQ multiplex PCR; TCRdb's table is partial and in-frame only. The sample consists of about 82,000 clones, 70% to 80% of them appearing once. The sample was PBMCs. The receptor set was obtained from a man aged 25-40 years in good health and CMV-seropositive.

The chain couples TRBV19 to TRBJ1-3; D is unresolved. The CDR3 spans 13 residues. The germline V gene has CDR1 LNHDA and CDR2 SQIVND (reference sequence). V was trimmed by 6 bases and J by 2 bases, leaving 8 bases between them. This CDR3 is CASSNGAGNTIYF. As DNA, the CDR3 is TGTGCCAGTAGCAACGGGGCTGGAAACACCATATATTTT.

This chain links TRBV7-2 with TRBJ1-2; 7 nucleotides line up with TRBD1. The length of the CDR3 is 14 residues. Per the germline V gene, CDR1 is SGHTA and CDR2 is FQGNSA. Trimming took 5 bases from V and 2 from J; bases not matched to a gene: 5. CDR3 loop: CASSIQGSNYGYTF. The DNA for the CDR3 is TGTGCCAGCAGCATACAGGGGAGCAACTATGGCTACACCTTC. Combining the CDR3 with reference TRBV7-2 and TRBJ1-2 gives the whole variable domain GAGVSQSPSNKVTEKGKDVELRCDPISGHTALYWYRQSLGQGLEFLIYFQGNSAPDKSGLPSDRFSAERTGGSVSTLTIQRTQQEDSAVYLCASSIQGSNYGYTFGSGTRLTVV.

The V and J genes are TRBV29-1 and TRBJ2-7; maybe TRBD2 (5 bases). CDR3 length: 11 residues. Between the trimmed V and J ends, which lost 8 bases and 8 bases, there was a span of 16 bases. Germline V CDR1 and CDR2: SQVTM, ANQGSEA. CDR3 loop: CSSGEGGKQYF. In DNA form, the CDR3 reads TGCAGCTCGGGCGAGGGTGGGAAGCAGTACTTC.

There are a few counts of this clone. V and J are TRBV27 and TRBJ2-2; D gene unclear. V was trimmed by 5 bases and J by 0 bases, leaving 13 bases between them. The CDR3 consists of 16 residues. CDR1 and CDR2 from the germline V gene are MNHEY and SMNVEV (reference sequence). As DNA, the CDR3 is TGTGCCAGCAGTGCGAGGCGTCAGACGAACACCGGGGAGCTGTTTTTT. This translates into CASSARRQTNTGELFF.

A single count supports this clone. This chain joins TRBV15 and TRBJ1-1, with unresolved D. Germline V gene sequence: CDR1 LNHNV, CDR2 YYDKDF (reference sequence). The CDR3 is 14 residues long. The ends were cut back, 5 bases at V and 0 bases at J, with 10 bases in the middle. The CDR3 protein is CATSLGGLNTEAFF. DNA for the CDR3: TGTGCCACCAGCCTCGGCGGGTTGAACACTGAAGCTTTCTTT.

The rearrangement links TRBV7-3 to TRBJ2-2, with 13 nucleotides matching TRBD2. This CDR3 region has 17 residues. CDR1 is SGHTA and CDR2 is FQGTGA in the germline V gene. V shed 5 bases and J 5 bases; nucleotides not matched to a gene: 8. CDR3 DNA: TGTGCCAGCAGCCCAACCTGGACTAGCGGGAGAACCGGGGAGCTGTTTTTT. Translated: CASSPTWTSGRTGELFF.

The gene calls are TRBV29-1 and TRBJ1-1; weak D call: TRBD1 (5 bases). Looked up from germline, CDR1 is SQVTM and CDR2 is ANQGSEA. This CDR3 has 13 residues. With 7 bases removed from V and 0 bases from J, the gap between germline ends came to 12 bases. The CDR3 protein is CSASTELNTEAFF. CDR3 DNA: TGCAGCGCGTCGACAGAGCTGAACACTGAAGCTTTCTTT.

The V gene is TRBV29-1, the J gene TRBJ1-2; tentative D call: TRBD1 (5 bases). Looked up from germline, CDR1 is SQVTM and CDR2 is ANQGSEA. The V end was cut by 3 bases, the J end by 7 bases, with 12 bases between. This CDR3 has 12 amino acids. CDR3 DNA sequence: TGCAGCGTTGACGGGGGTCCGGGTGGCTACACCTTC. It codes for CSVDGGPGGYTF.

This clone was counted once. V is TRBV18 and J is TRBJ1-5; D is uncertain. This CDR3 has 14 residues. Germline V gene lookup returns CDR1 KGHSH and CDR2 LQKENI. Trimming took off 3 bases at V and 6 bases at J, with 12 bases between the two ends. The CDR3 sequence: CASSPVGGFQPQHF. The CDR3 region has the DNA TGTGCCAGCTCACCGGTCGGTGGTTTTCAGCCCCAGCATTTT.

This chain joins TRBV27 and TRBJ2-2; 13 bases match TRBD2. Trimming took 6 bases from V and 5 from J; bases not matched to a gene: 6. This CDR3 comprises 16 residues. Germline CDR1 is MNHEY and CDR2 is SMNVEV (reference sequence). CDR3 DNA: TGTGCCAGCAGACTAGCGGGAGGGCTTTGGACCGGGGAGCTGTTTTTT. Protein product: CASRLAGGLWTGELFF.

The chain combines TRBV30 with TRBJ2-2; 8 bases map to TRBD2. CDR1 and CDR2 from the germline V gene are GTSNPN and SVGIG (reference sequence). V lost 2 bases and J lost 6; bases outside the gene matches: 8. This CDR3 contains 15 residues. The CDR3 nucleotides are TGTGCCTGGAGTACCTTAGCGGGATTTGCCGGGGAGCTGTTTTTT. Amino acids: CAWSTLAGFAGELFF.

Note on this clone: An end of the junction differs from the germline gene, which may be a read error. This chain joins TRBV7-2 and TRBJ1-6, with D perhaps matching TRBD1 (6 bases). From germline, CDR1 is SGHTA and CDR2 FQGNSA. The CDR3 length is 15 residues. As DNA, the CDR3 is TGTGCCAGCAGCTTAGCGGTCCCAGGGGAGTCACCCCTCAACTTT. Amino acids: CASSLAVPGESPLNF.

This clone has just a few counts. This chain uses TRBV2 with TRBJ1-5; 9 positions agree with TRBD1. Germline assignment: CDR1 SNHLY and CDR2 FYNNEI. Unmatched junction bases numbered 8, after V lost 0 bases and J lost 5 bases. The CDR3 extends over 17 amino acids. DNA for the CDR3: TGTGCCAGCAGTGAAGCCGGGACAGGGAGATTGTATCAGCCCCAGCATTTT. Protein: CASSEAGTGRLYQPQHF.

The CDR3 loop is CASSPWEEPYNEQFF. In DNA, the CDR3 is TGTGCCAGCAGCCCCTGGGAGGAGCCCTACAATGAGCAGTTCTTC. This rearrangement joins TRBV7-2 to TRBJ2-1; TRBD2 might be the D (6 bases). Trimming took off 5 bases at V and 2 bases at J, with 13 bases between the two ends. Germline CDR1 reads SGHTA; CDR2 reads FQGNSA. The CDR3 consists of 15 residues.

J is TRBJ2-7 and V is TRBV7-2; D is ambiguous. The CDR3 is 13 residues long. Trimming shortened V by 5 bases and J by 7 bases, and 15 bases separated the two germline ends. Germline CDR1 and CDR2: SGHTA and FQGNSA. The CDR3 sequence is CASSTAGRPEQYF. The DNA of the CDR3 is TGTGCCAGCAGCACAGCAGGTCGGCCTGAGCAGTACTTC.

The V and J genes are TRBV5-4 and TRBJ2-2; no clear D. The ends were cut back, 0 bases at V and 4 bases at J, with 10 bases in the middle. Germline CDR1 is SGHNT and CDR2 is YYREEE (reference sequence). This CDR3 has 15 amino acids. DNA for the CDR3: TGTGCCAGCAGCTTGGGGAGCGTTAGCACCGGGGAGCTGTTTTTT. Protein sequence: CASSLGSVSTGELFF.

This clone was detected only a few times. CDR3 DNA sequence: TGTGCCAGCAGCCGACGACCAGCAAACCAGGGGTTCTCTGGAAACACCATATATTTT. It codes for CASSRRPANQGFSGNTIYF. This sequence joins TRBV4-2 and TRBJ1-3; D possibly corresponds to TRBD1 (6 bases). The germline V and J ends were trimmed by 4 bases and 0 bases, with 22 bases remaining between them. Germline CDR1 and CDR2: LGHNA and YNFKEQ. This CDR3 contains 19 residues.